A single sample gave rise to the 5 T cell receptor beta chains below, sequenced in a study of breast tumors, draining lymph nodes, adjacent tissues. One entry per CDR3 protein, called by TCRdb with MiXCR from the multiplex PCR reads. The repertoire holds nearly 200,000 distinct CDR3 sequences, with approximately 33% as singletons. The lymph nodes were axillary draining lymph nodes from breast cancer patients. The sequencing input was axillary lymph node tissue. These receptors originate from a female donor with breast cancer. Some clones in this sample may be carry-over from other donors' samples.

This clonotype was detected only a few times. V usage is TRBV18 and J usage is TRBJ2-1; 8 nucleotides match TRBD2. CDR1 is KGHSH, CDR2 LQKENI, per germline. V gave up 3 bases and J gave up 5 bases; unmatched junction bases: 6. The CDR3 sequence is 15 residues long. The CDR3 is CASSPLISGNNEQFF. CDR3 coding DNA: TGTGCCAGCTCACCTCTGATTAGCGGGAACAATGAGCAGTTCTTC.

This clonotype has ten or more counts. V and J are TRBV6-5 and TRBJ1-2; D is perhaps TRBD1 (5 bases). Germline loops: CDR1 MNHEY, CDR2 SVGAGI. The CDR3 runs 15 residues. Trimming removed 7 bases at V and 4 bases at J, with 19 bases between. CDR3 in DNA: TGTGCCAGCAAGTGGGGTGCGGGGACTAGCTATGGCTACACCTTC. Encoded protein: CASKWGAGTSYGYTF.

This clonotype was observed at least ten times. J is TRBJ2-1 and V is TRBV6-4; D might be TRBD1 (6 bases). The V and J ends lost 8 bases and 1 base respectively, with 18 bases between them. The germline V gene has CDR1 MRHNA and CDR2 SNTAGT. The CDR3 is made up of 16 amino acids. The CDR3 nucleotides are TGTGCCAGCCCTGCCCGGGACATAAGTTCCTACAATGAGCAGTTCTTC. Translation: CASPARDISSYNEQFF.

This clonotype was seen at least ten times. The J gene is TRBJ1-4, the V gene TRBV4-1, with 8 positions matching TRBD1. CDR1 is MGHRA, CDR2 YSYEKL, per germline. The CDR3 length is 19 residues. V lost 2 bases to trimming and J lost 0 bases; unmatched junction nucleotides: 11. The DNA for the CDR3 is TGCGCCAGCAGCCAAAATCCGTACAGGGGGTCTGCAACTAATGAAAAACTGTTTTTT. Translated, it gives CASSQNPYRGSATNEKLFF.

The chain has TRBV3-1 and TRBJ2-1, with D perhaps TRBD2 (6 bases). Per germline, CDR1 LGHDT and CDR2 YNNKEL (reference sequence). The ends were cut back, 4 bases at V and 10 bases at J, with 17 bases in the middle. The CDR3 length is 14 residues. Written as DNA, the CDR3 is TGTGCCAGCAGCCGAACTGGGGGGAGCAAGGAGCAGTTCTTC. It codes for CASSRTGGSKEQFF.